This TCR beta chain was sequenced for a study of blood T cell repertoires in COVID-19. V lost 4 bases, J lost 5 bases, and 17 bases lay in between. This CDR3 is built from 15 residues. Looked up from germline, CDR1 is SGHTS and CDR2 is YDEGEE. Using immunoSEQ multiplex PCR, the repertoire was profiled, and TCRdb retains in-frame clones only, with some absent. Of under 250,000 clones listed, just over 90% are singletons. The genes are TRBV5-8 and TRBJ2-3; TRBD2 is a possible D gene (5 bases). The receptor comes from a man younger than 40 with acute or convalescent COVID-19. The sample consisted of peripheral blood. CDR3 DNA sequence: TGTGCCAGCAGCCGGGGTGGCGCCACGGAAGATACGCAGTATTTT. Translating gives CASSRGGATEDTQYF.